The 2 T cell receptor beta chains reported below all come from one sample, sequenced in a study of blood T cells in healthy people across ages. Through a sample-barcoded 5' primer and a J-beta primer mix, a second PCR was run for roughly 6 to 11 cycles. TCRdb recomputed calls from the 5' RACE reads with MiXCR, one row per CDR3 protein. Of 1,800,000 or so distinct CDR3 sequences listed, 39% are singletons. Sequenced sample: blood. Receptors originate from a human donor in good health.

This clonotype has more than one count but fewer than ten. This rearrangement joins TRBV7-9 to TRBJ1-5, with D maybe TRBD1 (6 bases). V was trimmed by 3 bases and J by 6 bases, leaving 18 bases between them. The CDR3 runs 16 residues. Germline loops: CDR1 SEHNR, CDR2 FQNEAQ (reference sequence). The CDR3 coding sequence is TGTGCCAGCAGCTTCTCTGCCAAGACAGGTAGTCAGCCCCAGCATTTT. Protein: CASSFSAKTGSQPQHF.

This clonotype showed up just a few times. The J gene is TRBJ1-5, the V gene TRBV9; D is ambiguous. Germline CDR1 reads SGDLS; CDR2 reads YYNGEE. The CDR3 runs 14 residues. Trimming shortened V by 7 bases and J by 3 bases, and 14 bases separated the two germline ends. CDR3 protein: CASGRFGDNQPQHF. DNA for the CDR3: TGTGCCAGCGGGCGTTTTGGTGACAATCAGCCCCAGCATTTT.